The 10 T cell receptor beta chains listed next were all sequenced from one sample in a study of blood T cell repertoires in COVID-19. Profiling relied on immunoSEQ multiplex PCR, and the TCRdb table lists in-frame clones only, not all of them. The sample carries approximately 70,000 clones, approximately 85% recorded once. Sequencing was done on a sample of peripheral blood. The origin of the receptors is a woman over 75 with active or convalescent COVID-19.

This chain joins TRBV30 and TRBJ2-3, with D possibly TRBD2 on 6 matching bases. Looked up from germline, CDR1 is GTSNPN and CDR2 is SVGIG (reference sequence). V shed 1 base and J shed 1 base, with 12 bases lying between them. The CDR3 has 15 residues. Written as DNA, the CDR3 is TGTGCCTGGAGTGGGCTAGCGAAGGGCACAGATACGCAGTATTTT. It codes for CAWSGLAKGTDTQYF.

This clone was seen more than once but under ten times. The chain links TRBV9 to TRBJ1-6, with D maybe TRBD1 (6 bases). Germline V CDR1 and CDR2: SGDLS, YYNGEE. The CDR3 totals 14 residues. The ends were cut back, 0 bases at V and 7 bases at J, with 8 bases in the middle. The CDR3 DNA reads as TGTGCCAGCAGCGTAGTAGGGGGAAATTCACCCCTCCACTTT. Amino acid sequence: CASSVVGGNSPLHF.

The gene calls are TRBV20-1 and TRBJ2-7, with a tentative D call TRBD1 (6 bases). The germline V gene has CDR1 DFQATT and CDR2 SNEGSKA (reference sequence). V was clipped by 8 bases and J by 3 bases, with 8 bases between them. The CDR3 is made up of 10 amino acids. The CDR3 sequence is CSSRGYEQYF. Written as DNA, the CDR3 is TGCAGTTCCAGGGGCTACGAGCAGTACTTC.

V gene TRBV19 combines with J gene TRBJ1-3; D possibly corresponds to TRBD1 (6 bases). CDR3 length: 15 residues. Germline assignment: CDR1 LNHDA and CDR2 SQIVND (reference sequence). Trimming stripped 6 bases from V and 4 bases from J, with 16 bases between. CDR3 DNA: TGTGCCAGTAGCCGAAATACAGGGCTCGGAAACACCATATATTTT. Its translation is CASSRNTGLGNTIYF.

The chain employs TRBV7-2 and TRBJ2-3, with D perhaps TRBD1 (6 bases). Germline lookup yields CDR1 SGHTA and CDR2 FQGNSA. With 2 bases removed from V and 2 bases from J, the gap between germline ends came to 11 bases. This CDR3 contains 15 residues. This CDR3 reads CASSLRTGLTDTQYF. The CDR3, as DNA: TGTGCCAGCAGCTTAAGAACAGGGCTCACAGATACGCAGTATTTT.

CDR3 in DNA: TGTGCCAGCCAACGACAGGGTAAGGCTGGTGGCTACACCTTC. Protein product: CASQRQGKAGGYTF. The J gene is TRBJ1-2, the V gene TRBV28, with 7 bases fitting TRBD1. CDR3 length: 14 amino acids. Looked up from germline, CDR1 is MDHEN and CDR2 is SYDVKM. After removal of 8 bases from V and 7 bases from J, the junction contained 13 bases not matched to a gene.

J is TRBJ2-1 and V is TRBV18; D possibly corresponds to TRBD1 (5 bases). The germline CDR1 and CDR2 sequences are KGHSH and LQKENI. The CDR3 spans 15 residues. V lost 3 bases and J lost 6, with 15 bases in between. DNA for the CDR3: TGTGCCAGCTCACCGTTCGCAACAGGATCCAATGAGCAGTTCTTC. This codes for CASSPFATGSNEQFF.

The chain couples TRBV6-1 to TRBJ1-3; D is ambiguous. V lost 2 bases and J 4 bases, leaving 6 bases between the germline ends. Germline V CDR1 and CDR2: MNHNS, SASEGT. The CDR3 extends over 13 amino acids. CDR3 amino acids: CASSEPGGNTIYF. In DNA, the CDR3 is TGTGCCAGCAGTGAACCGGGGGGAAACACCATATATTTT.

The chain carries TRBV2 and TRBJ2-7; a weak D match, TRBD2 (6 bases). V gave up 11 bases and J gave up 4 bases, with 18 bases separating them. Germline loops: CDR1 SNHLY, CDR2 FYNNEI. The CDR3 sequence is 13 residues long. The CDR3 nucleotides are TGTGCCGGCACACGGGACTCCTTTTACGAGCAGTACTTC. Translation gives CAGTRDSFYEQYF.

The chain recombines TRBV29-1 with TRBJ2-2; maybe TRBD1 (7 bases). The germline gives CDR1 SQVTM, CDR2 ANQGSEA. The CDR3 spans 19 residues. Deletions cut 1 base from V and 6 bases from J, with 27 bases between. This CDR3 reads CSVEGYRHAGSQGAGELFF. CDR3 DNA sequence: TGCAGCGTTGAAGGGTACCGCCATGCGGGATCTCAGGGGGCCGGGGAGCTGTTTTTT.